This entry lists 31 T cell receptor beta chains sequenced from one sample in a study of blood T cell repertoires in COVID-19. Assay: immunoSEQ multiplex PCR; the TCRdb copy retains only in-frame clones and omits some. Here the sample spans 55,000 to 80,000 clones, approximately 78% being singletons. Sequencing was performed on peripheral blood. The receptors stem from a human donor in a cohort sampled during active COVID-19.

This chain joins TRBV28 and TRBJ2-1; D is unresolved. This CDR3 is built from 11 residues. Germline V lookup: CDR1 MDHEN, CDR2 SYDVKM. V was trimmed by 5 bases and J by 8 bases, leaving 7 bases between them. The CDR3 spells CASSPNYEQFF. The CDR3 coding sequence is TGTGCCAGCAGTCCAAATTATGAGCAGTTCTTC.

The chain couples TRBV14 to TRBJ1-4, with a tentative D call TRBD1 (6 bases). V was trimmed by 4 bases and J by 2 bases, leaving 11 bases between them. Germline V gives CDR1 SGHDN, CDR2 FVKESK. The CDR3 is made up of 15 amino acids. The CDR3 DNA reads TGTGCCAGCAGCCGCCTGGGGGCTACTAATGAAAAACTGTTTTTT. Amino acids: CASSRLGATNEKLFF.

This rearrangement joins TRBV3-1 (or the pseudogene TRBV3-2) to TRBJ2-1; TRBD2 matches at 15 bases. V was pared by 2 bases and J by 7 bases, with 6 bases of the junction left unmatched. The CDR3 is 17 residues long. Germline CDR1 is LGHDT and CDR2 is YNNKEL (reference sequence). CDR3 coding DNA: TGTGCCAGCAGCCAACCTCGGACTAGCGGGGGGGATAATGAGCAGTTCTTC. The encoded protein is CASSQPRTSGGDNEQFF.

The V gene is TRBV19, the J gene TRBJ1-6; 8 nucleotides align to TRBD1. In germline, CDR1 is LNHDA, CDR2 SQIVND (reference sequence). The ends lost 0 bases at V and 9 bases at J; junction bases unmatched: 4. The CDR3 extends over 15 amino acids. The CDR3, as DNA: TGTGCCAGTAGTATAGAAGAGACAGGGGTTTCACCCCTCCACTTT. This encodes CASSIEETGVSPLHF.

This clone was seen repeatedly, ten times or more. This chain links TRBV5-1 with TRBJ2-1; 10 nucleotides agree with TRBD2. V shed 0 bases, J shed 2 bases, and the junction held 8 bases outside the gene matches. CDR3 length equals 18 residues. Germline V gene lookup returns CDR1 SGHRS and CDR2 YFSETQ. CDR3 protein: CASSLVPSGGAAYNEQFF. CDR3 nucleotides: TGCGCCAGCAGCTTGGTCCCCAGCGGGGGGGCCGCCTACAATGAGCAGTTCTTC.

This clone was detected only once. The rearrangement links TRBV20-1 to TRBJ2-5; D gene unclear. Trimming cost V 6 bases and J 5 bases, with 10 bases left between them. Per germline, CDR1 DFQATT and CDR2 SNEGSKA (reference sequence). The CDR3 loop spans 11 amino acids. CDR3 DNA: TGCAGTGCCCACAAGTCGGAGACCCAGTACTTC. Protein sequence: CSAHKSETQYF.

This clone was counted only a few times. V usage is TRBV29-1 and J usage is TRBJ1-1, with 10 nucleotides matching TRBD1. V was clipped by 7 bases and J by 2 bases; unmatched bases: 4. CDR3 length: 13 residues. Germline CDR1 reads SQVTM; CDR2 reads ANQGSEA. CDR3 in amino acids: CSAKTGGNTEAFF. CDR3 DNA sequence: TGCAGCGCAAAGACAGGGGGCAACACTGAAGCTTTCTTT.

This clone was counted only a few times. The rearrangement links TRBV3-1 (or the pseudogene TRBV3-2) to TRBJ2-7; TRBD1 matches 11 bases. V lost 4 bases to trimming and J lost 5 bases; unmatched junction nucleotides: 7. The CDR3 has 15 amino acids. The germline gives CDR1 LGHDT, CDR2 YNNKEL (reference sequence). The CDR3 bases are TGTGCCAGCAGCCCGCGGGACAGGGGGATCGACGAGCAGTACTTC. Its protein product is CASSPRDRGIDEQYF.

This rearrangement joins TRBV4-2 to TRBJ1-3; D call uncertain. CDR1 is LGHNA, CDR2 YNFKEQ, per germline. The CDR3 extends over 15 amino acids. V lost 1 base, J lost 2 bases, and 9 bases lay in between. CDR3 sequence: CASSQVSFAGNTIYF. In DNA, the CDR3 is TGTGCCAGCAGCCAAGTTTCCTTCGCTGGAAACACCATATATTTT.

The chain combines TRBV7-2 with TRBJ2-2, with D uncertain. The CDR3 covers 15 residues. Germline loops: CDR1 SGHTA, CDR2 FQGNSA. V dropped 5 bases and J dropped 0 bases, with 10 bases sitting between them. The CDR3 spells CASSQRAANTGELFF. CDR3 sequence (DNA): TGTGCCAGCAGCCAACGAGCCGCGAACACCGGGGAGCTGTTTTTT.

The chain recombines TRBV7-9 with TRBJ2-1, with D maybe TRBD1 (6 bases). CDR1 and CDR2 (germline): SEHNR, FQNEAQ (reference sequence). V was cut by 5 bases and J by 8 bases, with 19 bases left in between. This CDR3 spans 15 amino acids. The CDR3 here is CASSQFPQGRDEQFF. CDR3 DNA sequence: TGTGCCAGCAGCCAATTCCCACAGGGTAGGGATGAGCAGTTCTTC.

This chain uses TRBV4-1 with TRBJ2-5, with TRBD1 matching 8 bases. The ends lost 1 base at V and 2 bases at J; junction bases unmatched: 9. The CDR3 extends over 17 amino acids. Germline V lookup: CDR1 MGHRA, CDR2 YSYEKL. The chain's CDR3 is CASSQVISGQVQETQYF. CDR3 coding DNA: TGCGCCAGCAGCCAAGTAATTTCGGGACAGGTACAAGAGACCCAGTACTTC.

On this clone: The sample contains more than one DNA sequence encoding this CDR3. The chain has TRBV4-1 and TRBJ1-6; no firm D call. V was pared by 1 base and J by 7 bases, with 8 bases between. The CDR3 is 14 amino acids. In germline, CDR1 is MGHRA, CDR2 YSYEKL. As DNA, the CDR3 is TGCGCCAGCAGCCAAGCCAGAGGGAATTCACCCCTCCACTTT. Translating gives CASSQARGNSPLHF.

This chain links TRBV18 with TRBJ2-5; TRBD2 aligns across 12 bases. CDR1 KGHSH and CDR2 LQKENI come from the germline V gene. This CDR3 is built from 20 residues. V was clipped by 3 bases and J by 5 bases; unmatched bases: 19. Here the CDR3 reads CASSPYTSGGSSGRMETQYF. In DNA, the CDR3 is TGTGCCAGCTCACCTTATACTAGCGGGGGGTCTTCCGGGAGGATGGAGACCCAGTACTTC.

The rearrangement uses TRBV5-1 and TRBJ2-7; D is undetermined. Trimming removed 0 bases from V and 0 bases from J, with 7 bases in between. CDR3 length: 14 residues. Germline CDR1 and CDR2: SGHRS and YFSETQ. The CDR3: CASSLATVSYEQYF. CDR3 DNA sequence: TGCGCCAGCAGCTTGGCCACGGTCTCCTACGAGCAGTACTTC.

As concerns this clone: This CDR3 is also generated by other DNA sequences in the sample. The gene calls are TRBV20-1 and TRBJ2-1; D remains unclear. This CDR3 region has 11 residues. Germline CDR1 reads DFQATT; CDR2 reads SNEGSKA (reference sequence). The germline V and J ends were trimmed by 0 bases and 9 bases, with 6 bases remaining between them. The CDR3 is CSARDRLEQFF. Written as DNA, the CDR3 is TGCAGTGCTAGAGACAGACTTGAGCAGTTCTTC.

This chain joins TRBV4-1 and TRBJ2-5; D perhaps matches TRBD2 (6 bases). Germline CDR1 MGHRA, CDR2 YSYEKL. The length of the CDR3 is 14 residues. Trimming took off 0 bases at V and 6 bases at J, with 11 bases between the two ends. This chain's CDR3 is CASSQDWRGQTQYF. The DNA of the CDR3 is TGCGCCAGCAGCCAAGATTGGAGGGGCCAGACCCAGTACTTC.

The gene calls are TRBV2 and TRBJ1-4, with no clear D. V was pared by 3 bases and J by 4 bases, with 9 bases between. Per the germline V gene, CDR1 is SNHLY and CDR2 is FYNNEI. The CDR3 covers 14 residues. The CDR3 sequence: CASSESDFNEKLFF. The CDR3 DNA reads TGTGCCAGCAGTGAGAGTGACTTTAATGAAAAACTGTTTTTT.

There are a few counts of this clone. The CDR3 DNA reads TGTGCCAGCAGCGCCCCTCGACAGGCCCCCTACGAGCAGTACGTC. Translation gives CASSAPRQAPYEQYV. The chain employs TRBV6-2 or TRBV6-3 and TRBJ2-7; D might be TRBD1 (6 bases). This CDR3 is 15 amino acids long. V gave up 6 bases and J gave up 2 bases, with 17 bases separating them. In germline, CDR1 is MNHEY, CDR2 SVGEGT.

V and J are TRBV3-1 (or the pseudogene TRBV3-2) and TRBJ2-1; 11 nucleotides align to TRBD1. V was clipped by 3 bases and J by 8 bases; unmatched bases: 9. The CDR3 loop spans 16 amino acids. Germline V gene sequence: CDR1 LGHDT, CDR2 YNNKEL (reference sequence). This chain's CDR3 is CASSQSSGTGGDEQFF. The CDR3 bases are TGTGCCAGCAGCCAGTCCTCCGGGACAGGGGGGGATGAGCAGTTCTTC.

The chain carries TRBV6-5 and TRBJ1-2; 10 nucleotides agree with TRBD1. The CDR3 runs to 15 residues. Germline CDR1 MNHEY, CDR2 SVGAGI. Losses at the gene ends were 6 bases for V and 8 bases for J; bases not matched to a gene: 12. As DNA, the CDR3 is TGTGCCAGCAGCCCGGGACAGGGGAGGATAGAGGGCTACACCTTC. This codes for CASSPGQGRIEGYTF.

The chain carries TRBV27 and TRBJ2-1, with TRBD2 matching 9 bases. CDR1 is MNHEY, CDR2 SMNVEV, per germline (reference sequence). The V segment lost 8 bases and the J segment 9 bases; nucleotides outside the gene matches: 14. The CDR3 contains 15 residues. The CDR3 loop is CASRRPGLAVTEQFF. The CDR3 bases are TGTGCCAGCCGGCGACCGGGACTAGCAGTTACTGAGCAGTTCTTC.

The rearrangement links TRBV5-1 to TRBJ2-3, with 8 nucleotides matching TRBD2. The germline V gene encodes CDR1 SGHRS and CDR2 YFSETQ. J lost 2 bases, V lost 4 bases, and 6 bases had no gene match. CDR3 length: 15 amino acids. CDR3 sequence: CASSPLAGFTDTQYF. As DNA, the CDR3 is TGCGCCAGCAGCCCCTTAGCGGGGTTCACAGATACGCAGTATTTT. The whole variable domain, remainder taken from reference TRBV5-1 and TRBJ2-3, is KAGVTQTPRYLIKTRGQQVTLSCSPISGHRSVSWYQQTPGQGLQFLFEYFSETQRNKGNFPGRFSGRQFSNSRSEMNVSTLELGDSALYLCASSPLAGFTDTQYFGPGTRLTVL.

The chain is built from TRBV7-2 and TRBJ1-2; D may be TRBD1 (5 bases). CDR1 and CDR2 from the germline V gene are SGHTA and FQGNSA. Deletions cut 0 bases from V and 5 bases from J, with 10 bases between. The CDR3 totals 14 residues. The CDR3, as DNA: TGTGCCAGCAGCTTAGCCGATCCAGGGTATGGCTACACCTTC. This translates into CASSLADPGYGYTF.

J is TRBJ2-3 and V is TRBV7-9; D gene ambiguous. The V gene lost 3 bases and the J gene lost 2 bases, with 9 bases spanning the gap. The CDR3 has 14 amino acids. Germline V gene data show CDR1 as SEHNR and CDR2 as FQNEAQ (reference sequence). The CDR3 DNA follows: TGTGCCAGCAGCTTGCAGGTGCACACAGATACGCAGTATTTT. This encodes CASSLQVHTDTQYF.

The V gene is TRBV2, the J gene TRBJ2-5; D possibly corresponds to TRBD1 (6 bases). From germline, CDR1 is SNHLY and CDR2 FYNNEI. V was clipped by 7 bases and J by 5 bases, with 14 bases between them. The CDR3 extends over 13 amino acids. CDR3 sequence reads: CASNPQGLETQYF. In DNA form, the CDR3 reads TGTGCCAGCAACCCCCAGGGGCTGGAGACCCAGTACTTC.

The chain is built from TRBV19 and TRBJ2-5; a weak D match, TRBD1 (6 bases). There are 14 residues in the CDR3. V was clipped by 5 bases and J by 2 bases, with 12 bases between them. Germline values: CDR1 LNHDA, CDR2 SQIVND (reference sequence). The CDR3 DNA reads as TGTGCCAGTAGTCCCCTAGGACAGCAAGAGACCCAGTACTTC. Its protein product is CASSPLGQQETQYF.

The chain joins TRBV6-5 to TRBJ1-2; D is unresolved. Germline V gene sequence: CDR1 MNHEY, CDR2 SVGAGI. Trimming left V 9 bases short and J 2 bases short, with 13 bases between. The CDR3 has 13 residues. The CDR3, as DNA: TGTGCCAGTTCGAGTATAGCGAACTATGGCTACACCTTC. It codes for CASSSIANYGYTF.

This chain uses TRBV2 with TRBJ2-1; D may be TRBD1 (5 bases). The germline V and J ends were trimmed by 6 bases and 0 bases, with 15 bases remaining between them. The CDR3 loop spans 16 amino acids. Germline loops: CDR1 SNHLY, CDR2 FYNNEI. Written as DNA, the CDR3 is TGTGCCAGCAGAAAACCAGACGACAGCTCCTACAATGAGCAGTTCTTC. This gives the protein CASRKPDDSSYNEQFF. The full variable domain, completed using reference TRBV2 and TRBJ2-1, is EPEVTQTPSHQVTQMGQEVILRCVPISNHLYFYWYRQILGQKVEFLVSFYNNEISEKSEIFDDQFSVERPDGSNFTLKIRSTKLEDSAMYFCASRKPDDSSYNEQFFGPGTRLTVL.

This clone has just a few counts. The CDR3: CASSVYSGNTIYF. DNA of the CDR3: TGTGCCAGCAGCGTATACTCTGGAAACACCATATATTTT. The gene calls are TRBV7-9 and TRBJ1-3; D remains ambiguous. Trimming cost V 5 bases and J 0 bases, with 5 bases left between them. The CDR3 has 13 amino acids. Germline CDR1 and CDR2: SEHNR and FQNEAQ (reference sequence). Complete variable domain (other parts from reference TRBV7-9 and TRBJ1-3): DTGVSQNPRHKITKRGQNVTFRCDPISEHNRLYWYRQTLGQGPEFLTYFQNEAQLEKSRLLSDRFSAERPKGSFSTLEIQRTEQGDSAMYLCASSVYSGNTIYFGEGSWLTVV.

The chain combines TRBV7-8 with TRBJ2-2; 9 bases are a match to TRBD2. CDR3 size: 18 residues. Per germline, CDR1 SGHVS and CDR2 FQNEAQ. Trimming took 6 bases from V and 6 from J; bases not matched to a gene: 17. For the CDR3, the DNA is TGTGCCAGCAGACAAGCTCCCCGGCTAGCGGGGCGCTCCGGGGAGCTGTTTTTT. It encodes CASRQAPRLAGRSGELFF.